Described below is a single T cell receptor beta chain sequence and its context. Each bulk PBMC sample had roughly 400 ng DNA loaded. Clones were read by immunoSEQ multiplex PCR, and TCRdb kept only the in-frame ones, dropping some. The table shows 10,000 or so clones, with approximately 91% occurring only once. This CDR3 has 14 residues. Germline CDR1 SGDLS, CDR2 YYNGEE. Losses at the gene ends were 0 bases for V and 5 bases for J; bases not matched to a gene: 1. Time point given: pre-treatment baseline. Samples come from before therapy and from week 3 after the first blockade cycle. The sample is drawn from a study of blood T cell dynamics during melanoma immunotherapy. Turning to the study itself: Metastatic melanoma patients received first-line pembrolizumab or nivolumab plus ipilimumab.

Here the sequenced sample was blood, taken from a patient treated with checkpoint blockade. This rearrangement joins TRBV9 to TRBJ2-5; 10 positions match TRBD2. This TCR came from a human donor with melanoma. The CDR3 loop reads CASSVASGSETQYF. The CDR3 DNA reads TGTGCCAGCAGCGTAGCTAGCGGGAGTGAGACCCAGTACTTC.